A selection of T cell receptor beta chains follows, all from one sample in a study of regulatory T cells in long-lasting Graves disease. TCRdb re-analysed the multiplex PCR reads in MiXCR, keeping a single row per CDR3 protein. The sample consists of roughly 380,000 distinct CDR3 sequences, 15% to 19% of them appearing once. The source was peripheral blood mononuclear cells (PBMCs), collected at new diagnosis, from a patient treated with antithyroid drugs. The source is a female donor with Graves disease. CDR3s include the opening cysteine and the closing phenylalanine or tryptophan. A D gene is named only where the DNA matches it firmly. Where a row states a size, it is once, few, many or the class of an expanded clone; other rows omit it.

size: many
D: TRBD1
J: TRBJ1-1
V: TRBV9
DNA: TGTGCCAGCAGCGATGGGCGGACAGGGATGGTGGCGGACACTGAAGCTTTCTTT
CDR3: CASSDGRTGMVADTEAFF

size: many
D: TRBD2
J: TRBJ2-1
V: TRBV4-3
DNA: TGCGCCAGCAGCCAAGTTTTTCTAGCGGTTATATACAATGAGCAGTTCTTC
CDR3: CASSQVFLAVIYNEQFF

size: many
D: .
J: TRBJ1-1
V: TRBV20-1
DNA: TGCAGTGCTAGAGATGGGGGGAACACTGAAGCTTTCTTT
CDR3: CSARDGGNTEAFF

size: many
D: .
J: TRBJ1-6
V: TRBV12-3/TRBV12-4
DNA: TGTGCCAGCAGGCTAAGTGGGCAATCTTCACCCCTCCACTTT
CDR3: CASRLSGQSSPLHF

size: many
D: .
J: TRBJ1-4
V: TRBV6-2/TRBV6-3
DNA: TGTGCCAGCAGTGAACTACAGCGGGCAGAAAAACTGTTTTTT
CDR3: CASSELQRAEKLFF

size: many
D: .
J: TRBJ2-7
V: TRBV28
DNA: TGTGCCAGCATCCCCAGGTACAGTTCCTACGAGCAGTACTTC
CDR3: CASIPRYSSYEQYF

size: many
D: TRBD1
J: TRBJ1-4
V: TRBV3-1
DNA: TGTGCCAGCAGCCAAGAACCAGGGGGCCTTGAAAAACTGTTTTTT
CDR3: CASSQEPGGLEKLFF

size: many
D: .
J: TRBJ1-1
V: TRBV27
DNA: TGTGCCAGCAGAATCAGGGCCGCGTCGGTGGGGACTGAAGCTTTCTTT
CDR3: CASRIRAASVGTEAFF

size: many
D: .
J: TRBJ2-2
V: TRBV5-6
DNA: TGTGCCAGCAGCCTGTCCCGGAGGGAGCTGTTTTTT
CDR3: CASSLSRRELFF

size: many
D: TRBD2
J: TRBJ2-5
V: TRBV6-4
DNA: TGTGCCAGCAGTTACTCGGGGGGAGGGCCAGGCGAGACCCAGTACTTC
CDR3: CASSYSGGGPGETQYF

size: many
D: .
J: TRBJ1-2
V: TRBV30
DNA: TGTGCCTGGAGTGTAGCGGATGGCTACACCTTC
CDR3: CAWSVADGYTF

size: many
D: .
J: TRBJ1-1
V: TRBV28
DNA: TGTGCCAGCAGTTTTCGATCTGAAGCTTTCTTT
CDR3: CASSFRSEAFF

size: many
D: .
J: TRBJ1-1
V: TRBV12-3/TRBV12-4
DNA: TGTGCCAGCAGTTTCGGACTCCGGAACACTGAAGCTTTCTTT
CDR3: CASSFGLRNTEAFF

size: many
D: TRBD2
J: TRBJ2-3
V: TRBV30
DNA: TGTGCCTGGATCTACGGGACTAGCGGCTCAGATACGCAGTATTTT
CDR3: CAWIYGTSGSDTQYF

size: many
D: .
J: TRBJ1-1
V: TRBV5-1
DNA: TGCGCCAGCAGCCCCGGGACAACGAACACTGAAGCTTTCTTT
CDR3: CASSPGTTNTEAFF

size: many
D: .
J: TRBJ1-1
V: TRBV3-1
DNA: TGTGCCAGCAGCCGAGGACGGGAGAACACTGAAGCTTTCTTT
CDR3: CASSRGRENTEAFF

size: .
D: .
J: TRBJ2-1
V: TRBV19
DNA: TGTGCCAGTACCAACGACAGGGGAGGGAGTGAGCAGTTCTTC
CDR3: CASTNDRGGSEQFF

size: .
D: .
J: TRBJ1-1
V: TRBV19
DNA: TGTGCCAGTAGTATGGACAGTAACTCTGAAGCTTTCTTT
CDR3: CASSMDSNSEAFF

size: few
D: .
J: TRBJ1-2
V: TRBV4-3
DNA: TGCGCCAGCAGCCAAGTTTTGGGGGGGGTGGTTGACTATGGCTACACCTTC
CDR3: CASSQVLGGVVDYGYTF

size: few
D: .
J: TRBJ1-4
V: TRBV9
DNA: TGTGCCAGCAGCGTATCCGATATGGGGGAAAAACTGTTTTTT
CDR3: CASSVSDMGEKLFF

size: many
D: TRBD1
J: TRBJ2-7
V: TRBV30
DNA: TGTGCCTGGAGTGGGGACAGGGGAACCTACGAGCAGTACTTC
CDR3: CAWSGDRGTYEQYF

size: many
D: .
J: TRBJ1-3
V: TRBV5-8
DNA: TGTGCCAGCAGCTTTAACAGGGACTCTGGAAACACCATATATTTT
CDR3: CASSFNRDSGNTIYF

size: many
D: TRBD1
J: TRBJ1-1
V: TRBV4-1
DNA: TGCGCCAGCAGCCAAGCAGGTAACAGGGGGAACACTGAAGCTTTCTTT
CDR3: CASSQAGNRGNTEAFF

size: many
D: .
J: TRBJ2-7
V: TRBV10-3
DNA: TGTGCCATCAGTGCCACCTACGAGCAGTACTTC
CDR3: CAISATYEQYF

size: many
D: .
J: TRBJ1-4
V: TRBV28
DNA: TGTGCCAGCAGTTTATACTTGCAGGGAAGTGAAAAACTGTTTTTT
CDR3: CASSLYLQGSEKLFF

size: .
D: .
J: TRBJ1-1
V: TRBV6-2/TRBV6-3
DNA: TGTGCCAGCAGTTACTCGAATATAAGGCAGCTGAACACTGAAGCTTTCTTT
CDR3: CASSYSNIRQLNTEAFF

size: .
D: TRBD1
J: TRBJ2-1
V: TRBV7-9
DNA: TGTGCCAGCAGCTTAGGGACAGGGGGCGTCGACTACAATGAGCAGTTCTTC
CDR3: CASSLGTGGVDYNEQFF

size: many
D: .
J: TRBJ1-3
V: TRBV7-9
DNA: TGTGCCAGCAGCTTAACAGGGTCTAAACACTCTGGAAACACCATATATTTT
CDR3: CASSLTGSKHSGNTIYF

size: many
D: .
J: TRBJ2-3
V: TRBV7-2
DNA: TGTGCCAGCAGCTTACAGACTAGTTTTGATACGCAGTATTTT
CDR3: CASSLQTSFDTQYF